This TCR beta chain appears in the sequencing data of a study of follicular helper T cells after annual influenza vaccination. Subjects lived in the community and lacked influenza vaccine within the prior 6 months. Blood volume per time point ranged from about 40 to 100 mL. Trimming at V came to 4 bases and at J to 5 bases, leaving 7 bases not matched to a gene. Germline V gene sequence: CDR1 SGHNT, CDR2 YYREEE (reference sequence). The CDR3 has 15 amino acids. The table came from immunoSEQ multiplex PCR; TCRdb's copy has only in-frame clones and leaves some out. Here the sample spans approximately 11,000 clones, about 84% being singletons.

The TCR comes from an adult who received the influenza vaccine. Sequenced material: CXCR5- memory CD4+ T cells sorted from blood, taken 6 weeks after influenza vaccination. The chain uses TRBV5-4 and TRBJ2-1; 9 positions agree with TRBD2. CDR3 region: CASSPRSSGNNEQFF. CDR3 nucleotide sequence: TGTGCCAGCAGCCCGCGGTCTAGCGGGAACAATGAGCAGTTCTTC.